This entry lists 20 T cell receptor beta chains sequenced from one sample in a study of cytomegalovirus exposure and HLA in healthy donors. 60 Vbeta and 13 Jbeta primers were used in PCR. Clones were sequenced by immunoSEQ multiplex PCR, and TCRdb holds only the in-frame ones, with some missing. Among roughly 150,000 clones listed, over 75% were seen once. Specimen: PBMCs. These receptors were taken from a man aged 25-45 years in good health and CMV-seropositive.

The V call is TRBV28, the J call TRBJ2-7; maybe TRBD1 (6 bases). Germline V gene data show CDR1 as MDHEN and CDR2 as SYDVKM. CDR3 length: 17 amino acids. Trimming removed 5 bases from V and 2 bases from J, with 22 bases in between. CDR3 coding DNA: TGTGCCAGCAGTCGTAGATCTACAGGGACCAAGACCTACGAGCAGTACTTC. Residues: CASSRRSTGTKTYEQYF.

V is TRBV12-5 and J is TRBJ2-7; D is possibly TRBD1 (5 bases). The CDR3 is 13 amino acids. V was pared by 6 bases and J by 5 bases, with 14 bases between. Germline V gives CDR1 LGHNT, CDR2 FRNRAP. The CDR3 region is CASGLSRVHEQYF. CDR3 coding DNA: TGTGCTAGTGGCTTATCCAGGGTCCACGAGCAGTACTTC. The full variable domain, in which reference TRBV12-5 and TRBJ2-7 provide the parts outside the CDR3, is DARVTQTPRHKVTEMGQEVTMRCQPILGHNTVFWYRQTMMQGLELLAYFRNRAPLDDSGMPKDRFSAEMPDATLATLKIQPSEPRDSAVYFCASGLSRVHEQYFGPGTRLTVT.

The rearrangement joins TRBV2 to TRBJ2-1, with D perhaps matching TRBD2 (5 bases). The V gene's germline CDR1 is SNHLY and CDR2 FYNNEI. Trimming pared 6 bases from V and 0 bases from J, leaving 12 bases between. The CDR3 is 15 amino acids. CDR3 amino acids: CASRRGGSSYNEQFF. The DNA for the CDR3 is TGTGCCAGCAGGAGAGGTGGGAGCTCCTACAATGAGCAGTTCTTC.

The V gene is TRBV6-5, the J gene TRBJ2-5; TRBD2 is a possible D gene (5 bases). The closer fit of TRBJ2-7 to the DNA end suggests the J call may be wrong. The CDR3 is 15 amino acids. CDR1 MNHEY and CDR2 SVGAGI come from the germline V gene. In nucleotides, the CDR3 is TGTGCCAGCAGTTCTGCCCGGGGAAGCTCTAACGAGCAGTACTTC. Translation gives CASSSARGSSNEQYF.

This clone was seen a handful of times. CDR3 nucleotides: TGTGCCAGTAGTACCCACTACGAGCAGTACTTC. Translated: CASSTHYEQYF. The chain is built from TRBV19 and TRBJ2-7; D is ambiguous. The V and J ends lost 4 bases and 3 bases respectively, with 4 bases between them. CDR1 is LNHDA and CDR2 is SQIVND in the germline V gene (reference sequence). CDR3 size: 11 residues.

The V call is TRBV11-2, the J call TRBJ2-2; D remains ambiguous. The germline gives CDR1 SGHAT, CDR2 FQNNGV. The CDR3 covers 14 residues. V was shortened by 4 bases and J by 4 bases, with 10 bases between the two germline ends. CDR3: CASSSTEFTGELFF. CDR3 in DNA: TGTGCCAGCAGCTCAACGGAGTTCACCGGGGAGCTGTTTTTT. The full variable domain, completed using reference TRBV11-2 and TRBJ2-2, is EAGVAQSPRYKIIEKRQSVAFWCNPISGHATLYWYQQILGQGPKLLIQFQNNGVVDDSQLPKDRFSAERLKGVDSTLKIQPAKLEDSAVYLCASSSTEFTGELFFGEGSRLTVL.

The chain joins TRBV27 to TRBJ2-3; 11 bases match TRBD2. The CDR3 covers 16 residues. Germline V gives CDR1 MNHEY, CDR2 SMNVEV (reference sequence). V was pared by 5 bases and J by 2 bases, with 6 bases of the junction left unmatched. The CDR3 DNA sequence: TGTGCCAGCAGTCCAACTAGCGGGAGAACCACAGATACGCAGTATTTT. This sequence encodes CASSPTSGRTTDTQYF.

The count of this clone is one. CDR3 residues: CASSSYRGSTDTQYF. DNA of the CDR3: TGCGCCAGCAGCTCTTACAGGGGATCCACAGATACGCAGTATTTT. The rearrangement links TRBV5-1 to TRBJ2-3; TRBD1 aligns across 7 bases. V shed 3 bases and J 2 bases; nucleotides not matched to a gene: 6. CDR3 size: 15 residues. Germline CDR1 is SGHRS and CDR2 is YFSETQ.

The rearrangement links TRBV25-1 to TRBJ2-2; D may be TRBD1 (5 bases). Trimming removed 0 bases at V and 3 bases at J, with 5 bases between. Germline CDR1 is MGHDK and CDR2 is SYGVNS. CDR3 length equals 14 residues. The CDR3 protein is CASSEYRDTGELFF. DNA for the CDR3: TGTGCCAGCAGTGAATACAGGGACACCGGGGAGCTGTTTTTT.

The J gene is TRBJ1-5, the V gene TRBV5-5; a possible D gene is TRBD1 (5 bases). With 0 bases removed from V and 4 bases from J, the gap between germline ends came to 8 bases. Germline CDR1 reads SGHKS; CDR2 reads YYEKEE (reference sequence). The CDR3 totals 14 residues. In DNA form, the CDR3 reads TGTGCCAGCAGCTTGGTGGCAGGGAATCAGCCCCAGCATTTT. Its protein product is CASSLVAGNQPQHF. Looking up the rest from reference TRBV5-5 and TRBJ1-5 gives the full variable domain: DAGVTQSPTHLIKTRGQQVTLRCSPISGHKSVSWYQQVLGQGPQFIFQYYEKEERGRGNFPDRFSARQFPNYSSELNVNALLLGDSALYLCASSLVAGNQPQHFGDGTRLSIL.

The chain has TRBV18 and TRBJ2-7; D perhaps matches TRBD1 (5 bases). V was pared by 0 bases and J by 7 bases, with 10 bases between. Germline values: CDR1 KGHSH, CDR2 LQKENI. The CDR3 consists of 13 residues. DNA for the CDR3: TGTGCCAGCTCACCACCCCCAGGGCTAGAGCAGTACTTC. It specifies CASSPPPGLEQYF.

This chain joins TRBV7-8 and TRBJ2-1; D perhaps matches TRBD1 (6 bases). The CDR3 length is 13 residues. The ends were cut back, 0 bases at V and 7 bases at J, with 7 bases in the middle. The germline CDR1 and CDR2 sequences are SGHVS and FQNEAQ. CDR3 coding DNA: TGTGCCAGCAGCTTAGCGGGGGCGAATGAGCAGTTCTTC. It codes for CASSLAGANEQFF.

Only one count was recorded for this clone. The CDR3 spells CASSFAGNYEQYF. The DNA for the CDR3 is TGCGCCAGCAGCTTTGCGGGGAACTACGAGCAGTACTTC. The gene calls are TRBV5-1 and TRBJ2-7, with D possibly TRBD2 on 6 matching bases. The CDR3 has 13 residues. Trimming removed 2 bases from V and 3 bases from J, with 9 bases in between. Germline loops: CDR1 SGHRS, CDR2 YFSETQ. The full variable domain, completed using reference TRBV5-1 and TRBJ2-7, is KAGVTQTPRYLIKTRGQQVTLSCSPISGHRSVSWYQQTPGQGLQFLFEYFSETQRNKGNFPGRFSGRQFSNSRSEMNVSTLELGDSALYLCASSFAGNYEQYFGPGTRLTVT.

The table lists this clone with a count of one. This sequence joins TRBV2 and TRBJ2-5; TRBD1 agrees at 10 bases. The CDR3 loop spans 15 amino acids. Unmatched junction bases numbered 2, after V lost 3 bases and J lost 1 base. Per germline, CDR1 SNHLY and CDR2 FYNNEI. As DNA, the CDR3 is TGTGCCAGCAGTGAGGGACAGGGGTTCCAAGAGACCCAGTACTTC. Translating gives CASSEGQGFQETQYF.

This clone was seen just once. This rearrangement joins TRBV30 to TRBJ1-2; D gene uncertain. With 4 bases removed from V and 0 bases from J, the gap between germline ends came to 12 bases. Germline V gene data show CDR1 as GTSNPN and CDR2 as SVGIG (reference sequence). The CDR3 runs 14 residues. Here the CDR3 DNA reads TGTGCCTGGATATCGAGGATTCCTAACTATGGCTACACCTTC. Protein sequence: CAWISRIPNYGYTF. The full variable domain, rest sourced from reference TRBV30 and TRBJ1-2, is SQTIHQWPATLVQPVGSPLSLECTVEGTSNPNLYWYRQAAGRGLQLLFYSVGIGQISSEVPQNLSASRPQDRQFILSSKKLLLSDSGFYLCAWISRIPNYGYTFGSGTRLTVV.

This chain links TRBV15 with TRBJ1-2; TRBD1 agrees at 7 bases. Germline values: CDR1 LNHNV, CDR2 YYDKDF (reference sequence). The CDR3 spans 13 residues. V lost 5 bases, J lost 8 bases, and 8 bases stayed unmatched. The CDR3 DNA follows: TGTGCCACCAGCCTCGACAGGGCGGAAGGCTACACCTTC. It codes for CATSLDRAEGYTF.

The CDR3 protein is CASSPLPPTGKYEQYF. As DNA, the CDR3 is TGCGCCAGCAGCCCGCTACCCCCGACAGGGAAATACGAGCAGTACTTC. The V gene is TRBV5-1, the J gene TRBJ2-7; 7 nucleotides line up with TRBD1. V lost 4 bases to trimming and J lost 4 bases; unmatched junction nucleotides: 14. CDR3 size: 16 residues. Per the germline V gene, CDR1 is SGHRS and CDR2 is YFSETQ.

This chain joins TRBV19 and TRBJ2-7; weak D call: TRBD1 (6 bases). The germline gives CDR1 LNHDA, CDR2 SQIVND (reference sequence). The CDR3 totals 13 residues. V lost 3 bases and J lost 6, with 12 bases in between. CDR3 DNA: TGTGCCAGTAGTATGGGGGCGGGCTTCGAGCAGTACTTC. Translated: CASSMGAGFEQYF.

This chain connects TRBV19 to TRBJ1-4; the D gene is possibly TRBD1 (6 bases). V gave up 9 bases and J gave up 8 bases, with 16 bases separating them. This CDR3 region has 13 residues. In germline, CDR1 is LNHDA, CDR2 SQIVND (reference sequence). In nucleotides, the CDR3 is TGTGCCAGCACCGGGACAAAAAAGGAAAAACTGTTTTTT. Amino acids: CASTGTKKEKLFF. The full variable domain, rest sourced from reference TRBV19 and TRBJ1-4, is DGGITQSPKYLFRKEGQNVTLSCEQNLNHDAMYWYRQDPGQGLRLIYYSQIVNDFQKGDIAEGYSVSREKKESFPLTVTSAQKNPTAFYLCASTGTKKEKLFFGSGTQLSVL.

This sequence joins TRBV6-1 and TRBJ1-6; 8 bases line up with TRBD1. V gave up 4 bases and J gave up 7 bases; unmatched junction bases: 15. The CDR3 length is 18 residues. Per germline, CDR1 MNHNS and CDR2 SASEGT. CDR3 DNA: TGTGCCAGCAGTGGACAGGGGCTTCTCTCCCTTTCAAATTCACCCCTCCACTTT. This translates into CASSGQGLLSLSNSPLHF.